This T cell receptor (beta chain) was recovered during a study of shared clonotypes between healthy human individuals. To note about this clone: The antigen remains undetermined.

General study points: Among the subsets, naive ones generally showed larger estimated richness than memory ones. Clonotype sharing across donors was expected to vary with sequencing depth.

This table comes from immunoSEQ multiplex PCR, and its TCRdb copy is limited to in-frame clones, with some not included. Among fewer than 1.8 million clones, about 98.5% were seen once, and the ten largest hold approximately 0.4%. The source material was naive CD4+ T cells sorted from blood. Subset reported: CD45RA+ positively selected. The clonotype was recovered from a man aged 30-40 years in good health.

CDR3 amino acids: CASSKSGADNEQYF. CDR3 nucleotide sequence: TGTGCCAGCAGCAAATCCGGGGCGGACAACGAGCAGTACTTC. The chain joins TRBV11-3 to TRBJ2-7; the D gene could be TRBD1 or TRBD2 (5 bases each). CDR1 is SGHNT, CDR2 YENEEA, per germline. V lost 5 bases and J lost 5, with 16 bases in between. This CDR3 spans 14 amino acids.